There are a few counts of the clone carrying this TCR beta chain. The repertoire was sequenced with immunoSEQ multiplex PCR; TCRdb's copy has only in-frame clones and lacks some. In the table there are 20,000 to 25,000 clones, 35% to 50% of which are singletons. CDR1 and CDR2 (germline): LNHDA, SQIVND (reference sequence). V shed 4 bases, J shed 5 bases, and the junction held 14 bases outside the gene matches. The CDR3 is 17 residues long. The sample originates from a study of graft-versus-host responses after intestinal transplantation. Across the study: Isolated intestinal, liver-intestinal, or multivisceral transplants were what recipients had. The whole recipient group had anti-thymocyte globulin induction followed by tacrolimus and steroids for around three years. Study conclusions and caveats: In patients with graft-donor T cell macrochimerism, allograft graft-versus-host to host-versus-graft clonal ratios were high.

Responder CD3+CD4+ and CD3+CD8+ cells that were proliferating and CFSE-low were sorted after the reaction. V and J are TRBV19 and TRBJ2-7; 10 bases align to TRBD1. The source material was alloreactive CD4+ T cells from a mixed lymphocyte reaction culture, sampled before intestinal transplant. Subset meaning: CFSE-low proliferating T cells sorted from approximately 6-day pre-transplant mixed lymphocyte reaction (GvH or HvG direction). The source is a human patient who received an intestinal transplant. The CDR3 is CASSRQSGTGAANEQYF. In DNA form, the CDR3 reads TGTGCCAGTAGTAGGCAGTCCGGGACAGGGGCAGCCAACGAGCAGTACTTC. The full variable domain, with the rest looked up from reference TRBV19 and TRBJ2-7, is DGGITQSPKYLFRKEGQNVTLSCEQNLNHDAMYWYRQDPGQGLRLIYYSQIVNDFQKGDIAEGYSVSREKKESFPLTVTSAQKNPTAFYLCASSRQSGTGAANEQYFGPGTRLTVT.